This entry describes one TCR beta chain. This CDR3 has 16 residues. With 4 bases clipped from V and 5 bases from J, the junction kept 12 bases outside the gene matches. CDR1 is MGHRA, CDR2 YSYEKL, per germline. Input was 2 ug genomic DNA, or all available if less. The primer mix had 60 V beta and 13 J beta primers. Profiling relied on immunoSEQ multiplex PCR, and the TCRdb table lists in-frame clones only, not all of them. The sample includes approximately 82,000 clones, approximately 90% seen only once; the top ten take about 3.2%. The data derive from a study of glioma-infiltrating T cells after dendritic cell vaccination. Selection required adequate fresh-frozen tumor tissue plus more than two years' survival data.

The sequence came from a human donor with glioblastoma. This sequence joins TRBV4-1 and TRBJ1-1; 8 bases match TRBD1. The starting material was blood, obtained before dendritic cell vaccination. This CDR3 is CASSLSTGGLGTEAFF. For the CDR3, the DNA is TGCGCCAGCAGCCTTAGTACAGGGGGTCTAGGAACTGAAGCTTTCTTT.